This TCR beta chain was recovered during a study of PD-1 blockade in mismatch repair-deficient tumors. Produced via immunoSEQ multiplex PCR; TCRdb's table is partial and in-frame only. The repertoire consists of about 49,000 clones, with around 77% occurring once and the leading ten covering roughly 3.3%. Germline V gene lookup returns CDR1 GTSNPN and CDR2 SVGIG (reference sequence). The CDR3 contains 13 residues. V trimming: 2 bases; J trimming: 2 bases; junction bases outside the gene matches: 3. A few pembrolizumab responders had their TCRs sequenced. The specimen was PBMCs, collected before pembrolizumab treatment. The V gene is TRBV30, the J gene TRBJ2-7; 7 bases are shared with TRBD1. The TCR sequence derives from an adult with mismatch repair-deficient cancer. The CDR3 nucleotides read TGTGCCTGGAGTCCCGACAGGGCCTACGAGCAGTACTTC. This codes for CAWSPDRAYEQYF. Drawing the rest from reference TRBV30 and TRBJ2-7, the complete variable domain is SQTIHQWPATLVQPVGSPLSLECTVEGTSNPNLYWYRQAAGRGLQLLFYSVGIGQISSEVPQNLSASRPQDRQFILSSKKLLLSDSGFYLCAWSPDRAYEQYFGPGTRLTVT.